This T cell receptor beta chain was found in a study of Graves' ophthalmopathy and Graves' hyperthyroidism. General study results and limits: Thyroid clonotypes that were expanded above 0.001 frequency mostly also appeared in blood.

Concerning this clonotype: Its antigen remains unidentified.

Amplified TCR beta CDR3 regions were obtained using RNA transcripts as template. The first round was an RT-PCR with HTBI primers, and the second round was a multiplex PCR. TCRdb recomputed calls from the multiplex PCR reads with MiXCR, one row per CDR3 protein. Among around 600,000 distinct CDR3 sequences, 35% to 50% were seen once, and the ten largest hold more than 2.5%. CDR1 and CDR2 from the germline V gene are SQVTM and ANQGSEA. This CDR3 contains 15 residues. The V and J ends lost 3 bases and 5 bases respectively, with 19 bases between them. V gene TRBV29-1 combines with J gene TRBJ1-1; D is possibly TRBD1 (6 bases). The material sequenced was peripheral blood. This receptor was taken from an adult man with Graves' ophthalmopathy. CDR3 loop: CSVDPLGGGRTEAFF. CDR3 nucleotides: TGCAGCGTTGATCCCCTGGGAGGGGGGAGGACTGAAGCTTTCTTT.